These 10 T cell receptor beta chains share one sample of origin, sequenced in a study of T cells in Graves' hyperthyroidism and ophthalmopathy. Researchers took RNA transcripts and amplified the TCR beta CDR3 regions from them. TCR CDR3 underwent first-round RT-PCR with the HTBI primer set. TCRdb itself ran the multiplex PCR reads through MiXCR, one entry per CDR3 protein. The sample includes approximately 330,000 distinct CDR3 sequences, about an eighth of them seen just once. Material: blood. The receptors shown here come from a woman aged 40 to 49 with Graves' ophthalmopathy.

Ten or more counts support this clonotype. The genes are TRBV27 and TRBJ2-7; D not resolved. The germline V gene has CDR1 MNHEY and CDR2 SMNVEV (reference sequence). This CDR3 has 15 residues. The ends were cut back, 4 bases at V and 3 bases at J, with 16 bases in the middle. CDR3 DNA: TGTGCCAGCAGTTCCGCTGGGCAGGTGGGCTACGAGCAGTACTTC. Translating it yields CASSSAGQVGYEQYF.

This clonotype was observed a handful of times. The chain couples TRBV20-1 to TRBJ1-2, with unresolved D. Germline-derived CDR1 and CDR2 are DFQATT and SNEGSKA (reference sequence). V was trimmed by 0 bases and J by 4 bases, leaving 21 bases between them. The CDR3 consists of 17 residues. In nucleotides, the CDR3 is TGCAGTGCTAGAGATAAGGTCACGGATGGCCCTTTCTATGGCTACACCTTC. Amino acid sequence: CSARDKVTDGPFYGYTF.

In this sample, this clonotype turned up many times. The V and J genes are TRBV24-1 and TRBJ2-7; 7 bases line up with TRBD1. The V and J ends lost 3 bases and 3 bases, in that order; junction bases with no gene match: 10. CDR1 is KGHDR and CDR2 is SFDVKD in the germline V gene. The CDR3 runs 16 residues. The CDR3 here is CATSDPRTGPYYEQYF. In nucleotides, the CDR3 is TGTGCCACCAGTGATCCTCGGACAGGCCCATACTACGAGCAGTACTTC.

As regards this clonotype: Since the CDR3 does not end with the conserved phenylalanine or tryptophan, this likely comes from a read error. The rearrangement uses TRBV15 and TRBJ2-1, with no clear D. The CDR3 has 13 amino acids. V lost 5 bases to trimming and J lost 6 bases, with 11 bases between them. In germline, CDR1 is LNHNV, CDR2 YYDKDF (reference sequence). CDR3 sequence reads: CATSRPRGNEQFL. The CDR3 DNA reads as TGTGCCACCAGCCGGCCCCGCGGCAATGAGCAGTTCTTA.

This rearrangement joins TRBV20-1 to TRBJ1-3; D perhaps matches TRBD1 (5 bases). This CDR3 comprises 14 residues. Trimming cost V 3 bases and J 0 bases, with 9 bases left between them. Germline loops: CDR1 DFQATT, CDR2 SNEGSKA (reference sequence). CDR3 bases: TGCAGTGCTAGTCTGGGGGACTCTGGAAACACCATATATTTT. This gives the protein CSASLGDSGNTIYF.

This clonotype was observed a few times. V usage is TRBV5-4 and J usage is TRBJ1-1; 7 bases match TRBD1. CDR1 and CDR2 from the germline V gene are SGHNT and YYREEE (reference sequence). The CDR3 contains 14 residues. The junction had 7 bases not matched to a gene; V was cut back by 4 bases and J by 4 bases. CDR3 region: CASSRQGVGTEAFF. The CDR3 DNA follows: TGTGCCAGCAGCCGCCAGGGGGTGGGCACTGAAGCTTTCTTT.

This clonotype was seen ten or more times. The chain employs TRBV19 and TRBJ2-1; 13 bases match TRBD2. V shed 3 bases, J shed 6 bases, and the junction held 8 bases outside the gene matches. CDR3 length equals 17 residues. Germline V CDR1 and CDR2: LNHDA, SQIVND (reference sequence). Here the CDR3 DNA reads TGTGCCAGTAGTATGGCCCTGACTAGCGGGAGGCCCAATGAGCAGTTCTTC. The encoded protein is CASSMALTSGRPNEQFF.

This rearrangement joins TRBV5-6 to TRBJ1-5; D is possibly TRBD1 (5 bases). Looked up from germline, CDR1 is SGHDT and CDR2 is YYEEEE. V lost 4 bases to trimming and J lost 1 base, with 12 bases between them. The CDR3 runs 15 residues. CDR3 amino acids: CASSRLGASNQPQHF. The CDR3 DNA reads TGTGCCAGCAGCCGTCTCGGGGCGAGCAATCAGCCCCAGCATTTT.

The rearrangement joins TRBV5-1 to TRBJ1-1; a possible D gene is TRBD1 (6 bases). There are 14 residues in the CDR3. V lost 2 bases, J lost 4 bases, and 12 bases lay in between. The germline V gene has CDR1 SGHRS and CDR2 YFSETQ. The CDR3 here is CASSFQGGGTEAFF. The CDR3 nucleotides are TGCGCCAGCAGCTTTCAGGGAGGGGGCACTGAAGCTTTCTTT.

This clonotype has just a few counts. The chain carries TRBV20-1 and TRBJ1-1; D gene uncertain. V lost 2 bases and J 11 bases, leaving 18 bases between the germline ends. From germline, CDR1 is DFQATT and CDR2 SNEGSKA (reference sequence). CDR3 size: 13 residues. As DNA, the CDR3 is TGCAGTGCTAGATTCCTCGCGAGTAGTATGGCTTTCTTT. Protein: CSARFLASSMAFF.